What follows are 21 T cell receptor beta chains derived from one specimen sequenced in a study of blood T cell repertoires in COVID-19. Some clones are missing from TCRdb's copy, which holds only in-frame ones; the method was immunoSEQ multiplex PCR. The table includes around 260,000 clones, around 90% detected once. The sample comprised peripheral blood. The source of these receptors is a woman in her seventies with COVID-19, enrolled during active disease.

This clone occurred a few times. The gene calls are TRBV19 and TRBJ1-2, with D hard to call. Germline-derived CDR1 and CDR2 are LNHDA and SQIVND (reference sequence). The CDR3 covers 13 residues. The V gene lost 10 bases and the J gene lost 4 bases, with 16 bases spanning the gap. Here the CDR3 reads CATREEPFYGYTF. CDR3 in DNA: TGTGCCACCCGAGAGGAGCCTTTCTATGGCTACACCTTC.

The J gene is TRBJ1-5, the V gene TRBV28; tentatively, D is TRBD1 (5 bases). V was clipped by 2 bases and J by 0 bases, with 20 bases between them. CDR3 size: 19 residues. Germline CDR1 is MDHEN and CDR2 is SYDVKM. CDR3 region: CASSLMRQTVGYSNQPQHF. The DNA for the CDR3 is TGTGCCAGCAGTTTAATGAGACAGACAGTAGGGTATAGCAATCAGCCCCAGCATTTT.

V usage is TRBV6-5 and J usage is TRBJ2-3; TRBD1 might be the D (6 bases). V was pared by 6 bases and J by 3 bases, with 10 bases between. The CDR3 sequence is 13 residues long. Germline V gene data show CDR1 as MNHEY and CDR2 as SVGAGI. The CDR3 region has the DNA TGTGCCAGCAGACAGGGCGGGACAGATACGCAGTATTTT. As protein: CASRQGGTDTQYF.

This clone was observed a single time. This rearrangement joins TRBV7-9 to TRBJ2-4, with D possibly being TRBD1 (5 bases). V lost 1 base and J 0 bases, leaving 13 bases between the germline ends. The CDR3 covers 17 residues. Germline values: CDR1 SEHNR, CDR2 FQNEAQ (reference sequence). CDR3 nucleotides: TGTGCCAGCAGCTTAGTGATGGACAAACTAGCCAAAAACATTCAGTACTTC. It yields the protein CASSLVMDKLAKNIQYF.

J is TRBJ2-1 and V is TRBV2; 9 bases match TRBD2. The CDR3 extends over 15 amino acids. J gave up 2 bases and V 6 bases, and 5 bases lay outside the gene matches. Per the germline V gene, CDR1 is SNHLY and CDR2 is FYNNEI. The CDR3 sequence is CASRALAGTYNEQFF. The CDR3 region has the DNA TGTGCCAGCAGGGCCCTAGCGGGAACCTACAATGAGCAGTTCTTC. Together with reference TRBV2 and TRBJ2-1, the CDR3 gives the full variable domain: EPEVTQTPSHQVTQMGQEVILRCVPISNHLYFYWYRQILGQKVEFLVSFYNNEISEKSEIFDDQFSVERPDGSNFTLKIRSTKLEDSAMYFCASRALAGTYNEQFFGPGTRLTVL.

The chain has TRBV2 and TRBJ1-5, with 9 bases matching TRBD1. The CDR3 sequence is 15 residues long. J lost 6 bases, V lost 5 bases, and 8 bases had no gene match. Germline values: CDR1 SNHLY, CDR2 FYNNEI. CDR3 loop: CASSLQGATGQPQHF. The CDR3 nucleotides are TGTGCCAGCAGTTTACAGGGGGCCACGGGTCAGCCCCAGCATTTT. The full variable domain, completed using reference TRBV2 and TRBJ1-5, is EPEVTQTPSHQVTQMGQEVILRCVPISNHLYFYWYRQILGQKVEFLVSFYNNEISEKSEIFDDQFSVERPDGSNFTLKIRSTKLEDSAMYFCASSLQGATGQPQHFGDGTRLSIL.

CDR3 protein: CASSEREGQPQHF. CDR3 DNA: TGTGCCAGCAGTGAACGGGAGGGCCAGCCCCAGCATTTT. This chain links TRBV2 with TRBJ1-5, with D unresolved. With 2 bases removed from V and 7 bases from J, the gap between germline ends came to 9 bases. Germline CDR1 and CDR2: SNHLY and FYNNEI. This CDR3 spans 13 amino acids.

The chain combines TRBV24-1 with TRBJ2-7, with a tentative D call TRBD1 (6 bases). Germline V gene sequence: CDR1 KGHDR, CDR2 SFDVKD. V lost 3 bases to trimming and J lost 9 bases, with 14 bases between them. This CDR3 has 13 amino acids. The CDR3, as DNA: TGTGCCACCAGTGATCCTGGACAGTCGGGGCAGTACTTC. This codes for CATSDPGQSGQYF.

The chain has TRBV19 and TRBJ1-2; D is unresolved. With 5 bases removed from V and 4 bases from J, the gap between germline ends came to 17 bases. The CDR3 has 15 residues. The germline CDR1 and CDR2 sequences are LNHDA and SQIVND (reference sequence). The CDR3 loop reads CASSRPTREAYGYTF. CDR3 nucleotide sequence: TGTGCCAGTAGTCGTCCCACTCGAGAGGCCTATGGCTACACCTTC.

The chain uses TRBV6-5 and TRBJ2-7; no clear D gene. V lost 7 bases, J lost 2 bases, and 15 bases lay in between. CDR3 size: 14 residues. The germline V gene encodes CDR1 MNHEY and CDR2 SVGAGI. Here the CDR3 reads CASTSRPATYEQYF. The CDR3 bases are TGTGCCAGCACTTCCCGGCCAGCGACCTACGAGCAGTACTTC.

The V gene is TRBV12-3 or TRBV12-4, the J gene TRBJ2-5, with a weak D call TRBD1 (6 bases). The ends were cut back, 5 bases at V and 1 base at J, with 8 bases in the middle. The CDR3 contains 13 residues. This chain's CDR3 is CASSGQTQETQYF. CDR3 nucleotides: TGTGCCAGCAGTGGACAGACCCAAGAGACCCAGTACTTC.

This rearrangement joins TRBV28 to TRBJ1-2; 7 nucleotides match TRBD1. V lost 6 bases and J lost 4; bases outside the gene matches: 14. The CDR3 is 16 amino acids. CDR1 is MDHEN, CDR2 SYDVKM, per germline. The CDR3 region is CASRGTITGELYGYTF. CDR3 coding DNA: TGTGCCAGCAGGGGAACCATAACAGGGGAACTCTATGGCTACACCTTC.

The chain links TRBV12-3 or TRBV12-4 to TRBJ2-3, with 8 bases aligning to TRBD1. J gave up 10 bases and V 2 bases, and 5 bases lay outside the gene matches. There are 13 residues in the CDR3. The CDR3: CASSLTPTGAQYF. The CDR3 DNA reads TGTGCCAGCAGTTTAACCCCGACAGGGGCGCAGTATTTT.

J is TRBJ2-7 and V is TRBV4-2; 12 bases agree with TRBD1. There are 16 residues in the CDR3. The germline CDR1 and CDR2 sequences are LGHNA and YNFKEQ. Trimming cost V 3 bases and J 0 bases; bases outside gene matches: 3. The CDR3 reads CASSQGTGGISYEQYF. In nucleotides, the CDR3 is TGTGCCAGCAGCCAGGGGACAGGGGGCATCTCCTACGAGCAGTACTTC.

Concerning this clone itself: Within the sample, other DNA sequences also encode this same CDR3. CDR3 in amino acids: CASSLVRGVGNEQFF. The CDR3 DNA is TGCGCCAGCAGCTTGGTGCGGGGAGTGGGGAATGAGCAGTTCTTC. The chain combines TRBV5-1 with TRBJ2-1, with D possibly being TRBD2 (6 bases). Per the germline V gene, CDR1 is SGHRS and CDR2 is YFSETQ. The CDR3 sequence is 15 residues long. V dropped 0 bases and J dropped 7 bases, with 14 bases sitting between them.

The CDR3 is CSVRKRETNSYEQYF. CDR3 DNA sequence: TGCAGCGTTCGTAAGCGGGAGACCAACTCCTACGAGCAGTACTTC. The J gene is TRBJ2-7, the V gene TRBV29-1; 8 nucleotides line up with TRBD2. V shed 5 bases and J 0 bases; nucleotides not matched to a gene: 9. The V gene's germline CDR1 is SQVTM and CDR2 ANQGSEA. The CDR3 loop spans 15 amino acids.

The CDR3 DNA follows: TGTGCCAGCAGTTACGGGACAGCCATGAACACTGAAGCTTTCTTT. Residues: CASSYGTAMNTEAFF. The rearrangement links TRBV6-2 or TRBV6-3 to TRBJ1-1; 7 bases are shared with TRBD1. The V gene's germline CDR1 is MNHEY and CDR2 SVGEGT. V dropped 2 bases and J dropped 0; count of bases not matched to a gene: 3. This CDR3 region has 15 residues.

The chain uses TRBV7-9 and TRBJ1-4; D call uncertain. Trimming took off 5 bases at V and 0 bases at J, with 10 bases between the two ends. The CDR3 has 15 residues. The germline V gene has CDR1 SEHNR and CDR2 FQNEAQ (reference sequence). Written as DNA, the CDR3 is TGTGCCAGCAGCCAACGGAGGGCAACTAATGAAAAACTGTTTTTT. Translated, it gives CASSQRRATNEKLFF.

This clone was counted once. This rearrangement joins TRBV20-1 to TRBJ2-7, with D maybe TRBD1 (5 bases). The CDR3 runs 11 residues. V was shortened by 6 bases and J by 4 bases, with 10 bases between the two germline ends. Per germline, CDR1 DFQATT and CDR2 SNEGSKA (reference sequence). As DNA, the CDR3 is TGCAGTGCCCAGGACACATACGAGCAGTACTTC. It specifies CSAQDTYEQYF.

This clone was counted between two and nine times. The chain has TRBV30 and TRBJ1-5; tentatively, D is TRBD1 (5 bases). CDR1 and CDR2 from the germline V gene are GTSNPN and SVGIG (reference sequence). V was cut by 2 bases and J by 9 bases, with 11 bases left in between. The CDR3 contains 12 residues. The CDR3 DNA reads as TGTGCCTGGAGTTCAGGGACTTGGCCCCAGCATTTT. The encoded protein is CAWSSGTWPQHF.

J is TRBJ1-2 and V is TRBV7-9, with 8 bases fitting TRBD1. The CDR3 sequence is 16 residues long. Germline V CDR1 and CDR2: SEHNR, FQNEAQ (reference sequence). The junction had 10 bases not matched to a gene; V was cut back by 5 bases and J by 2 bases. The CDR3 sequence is CASSLGTGLLNYGYTF. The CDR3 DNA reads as TGTGCCAGCAGCCTAGGGACAGGTCTCTTAAACTATGGCTACACCTTC. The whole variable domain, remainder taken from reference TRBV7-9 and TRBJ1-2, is DTGVSQNPRHKITKRGQNVTFRCDPISEHNRLYWYRQTLGQGPEFLTYFQNEAQLEKSRLLSDRFSAERPKGSFSTLEIQRTEQGDSAMYLCASSLGTGLLNYGYTFGSGTRLTVV.